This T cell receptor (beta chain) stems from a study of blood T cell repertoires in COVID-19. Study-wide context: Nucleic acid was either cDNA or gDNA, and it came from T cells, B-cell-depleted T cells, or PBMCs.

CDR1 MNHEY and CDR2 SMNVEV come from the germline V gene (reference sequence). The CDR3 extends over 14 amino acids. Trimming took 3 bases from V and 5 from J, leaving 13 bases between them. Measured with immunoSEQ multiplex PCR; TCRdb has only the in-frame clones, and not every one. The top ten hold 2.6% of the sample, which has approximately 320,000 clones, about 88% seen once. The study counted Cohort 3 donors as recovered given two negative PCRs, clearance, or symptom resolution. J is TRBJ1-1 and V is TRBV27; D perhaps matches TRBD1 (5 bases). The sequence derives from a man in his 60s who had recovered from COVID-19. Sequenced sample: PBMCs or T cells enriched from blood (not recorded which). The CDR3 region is CASSFRVGGTEAFF. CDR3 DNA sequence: TGTGCCAGCAGTTTCCGGGTGGGGGGAACTGAAGCTTTCTTT.